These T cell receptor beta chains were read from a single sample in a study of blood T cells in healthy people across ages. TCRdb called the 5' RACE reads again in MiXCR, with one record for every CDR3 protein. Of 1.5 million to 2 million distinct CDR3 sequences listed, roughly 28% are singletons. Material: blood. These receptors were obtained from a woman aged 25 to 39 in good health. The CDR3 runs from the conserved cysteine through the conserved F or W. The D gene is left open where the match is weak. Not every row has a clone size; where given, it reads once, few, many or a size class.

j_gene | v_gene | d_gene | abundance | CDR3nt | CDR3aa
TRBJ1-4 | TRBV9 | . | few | TGTGCCAGGATTTTGGGCGAGGAGGAAAAACTGTTTTTT | CARILGEEEKLFF
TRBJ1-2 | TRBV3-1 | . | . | TGTGCCAGCAGCCAATTGCCAGGGACCTTCTATGGCTACACCTTC | CASSQLPGTFYGYTF
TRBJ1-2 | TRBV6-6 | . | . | TGTACCAGCAGTGCCCAGGATGATGGCTACATCTTC | CTSSAQDDGYIF
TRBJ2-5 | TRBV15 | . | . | TGTGCCACCAGACGGGATTCCTACGATGAGCAGTACTTC | CATRRDSYDEQYF
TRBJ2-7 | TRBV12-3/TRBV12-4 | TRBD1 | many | TGTGCCGTAACCCGGACAGGGCAGCCCGAGCAGTACTTC | CAVTRTGQPEQYF
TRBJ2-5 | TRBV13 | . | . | TGTGCCAGCAGGTTAGGGGCCAGCCAAGAGACCCAGTACTTC | CASRLGASQETQYF
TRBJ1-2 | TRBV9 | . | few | TGTGCCAGCAAAGCCCTTTCAGCTAACTATGGCTACACCTTC | CASKALSANYGYTF
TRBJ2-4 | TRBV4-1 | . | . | TGCGCCAGCAGCCAAGGGGGAGAAGGGGAGTTTCAGTACTTC | CASSQGGEGEFQYF
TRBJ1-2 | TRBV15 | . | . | TGTGCCACCAGCGCGGGACCGGATGGCTACACCTTC | CATSAGPDGYTF
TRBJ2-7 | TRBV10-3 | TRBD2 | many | TGTGCCATCAGAATAGCGGGAGGAATCGACGAGCAGTACTTC | CAIRIAGGIDEQYF
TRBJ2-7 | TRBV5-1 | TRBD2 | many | TGCGCCAGCAGCTTGGCCACAGGACTAGCGGGAGGATCGCCCTACGAGCAGTACTTC | CASSLATGLAGGSPYEQYF
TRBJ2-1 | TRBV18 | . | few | TGTGCCAGCTCACCAGGTTTACATAAGCAGTTCTTC | CASSPGLHKQFF
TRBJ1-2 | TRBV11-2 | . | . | TGTGCCAGCAGCTTAGGCCAGGGACAAAACTATGGCTACACCTTC | CASSLGQGQNYGYTF
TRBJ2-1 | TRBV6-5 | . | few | TGTGCCAGCAACAGGTACCGAGACAATGAGCAGTTCTTC | CASNRYRDNEQFF
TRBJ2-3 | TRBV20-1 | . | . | TGCAGTGCTAGCAAATGGCGGGCCGGGCACTCAGATACGCAGTATTTT | CSASKWRAGHSDTQYF
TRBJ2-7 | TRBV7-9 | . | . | TGTGCCAGCAGCTTACTCGGGCCACCAACCTACGAGCAGTACTTC | CASSLLGPPTYEQYF
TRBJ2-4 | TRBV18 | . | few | TGTGCCAGCTCAACGGACGCGGGTGGCAAAAACATTCAGTACTTC | CASSTDAGGKNIQYF
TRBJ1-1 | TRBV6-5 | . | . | TGTGCCAGCAGTTACTCTGGTAGGACGGGGGAAGCTTTCTTT | CASSYSGRTGEAFF
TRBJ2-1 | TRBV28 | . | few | TGTGCCAGCAGGGCAGGGCCCTACAATGAGCAGTTCTTC | CASRAGPYNEQFF
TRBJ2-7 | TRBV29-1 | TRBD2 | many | TGCAGCGTTGAGGCGGGAGAGGGTAAAGGCTACGAGCAGTACTTC | CSVEAGEGKGYEQYF
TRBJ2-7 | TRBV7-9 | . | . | TGTGCCAGCAGCTTACACCTGAACGAGCAGTACTTC | CASSLHLNEQYF
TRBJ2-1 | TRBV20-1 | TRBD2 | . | TGCAGTGCTAGAGAAGGCGGGGGGGCAAGTGAGCAGTTCTTC | CSAREGGGASEQFF
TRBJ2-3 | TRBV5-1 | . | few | TGCGCCAGCAGCTTCGGGATTGACACAGATACGCAGTATTTT | CASSFGIDTDTQYF
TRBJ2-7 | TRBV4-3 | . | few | TGCGCCAGCAGCCAAGATTGGGGGGCGCCCGGAAACAACGATCAGTACTTC | CASSQDWGAPGNNDQYF
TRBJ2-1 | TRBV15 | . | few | TGTGCCACCAGCAGAGACCTGGGGATAACGAATGAGCAGTTCTTC | CATSRDLGITNEQFF